Each of the 16 T cell receptor beta chains below was sequenced from the same sample in a study of cytomegalovirus exposure and HLA in healthy donors. Sequenced by immunoSEQ multiplex PCR; TCRdb stores in-frame clones only, minus some. The table lists 200,000 or so clones, around nine tenths of them singletons. The sample comprised PBMCs. These receptors were obtained from a woman aged 18-29 years in good health and CMV-seropositive.

The J gene is TRBJ1-5, the V gene TRBV2, with TRBD1 matching over 7 bases. Germline V lookup: CDR1 SNHLY, CDR2 FYNNEI. CDR3 length: 15 residues. The J segment lost 0 bases and the V segment lost 4 bases, leaving 3 bases of the junction unmatched. Here the CDR3 DNA reads TGTGCCAGCAGTGGGGACAGTAATAGCAATCAGCCCCAGCATTTT. Amino acids: CASSGDSNSNQPQHF.

This clone has only one observation. J is TRBJ2-7 and V is TRBV10-1; 7 nucleotides line up with TRBD2. Trimming removed 8 bases from V and 5 bases from J; junction bases left unmatched: 9. Looked up from germline, CDR1 is WNHNN and CDR2 is SYGVQD (reference sequence). This CDR3 contains 13 residues. The CDR3: CASGEGLGNEQYF. CDR3 DNA sequence: TGCGCCAGCGGAGAAGGACTAGGCAACGAGCAGTACTTC.

The chain joins TRBV9 to TRBJ2-1; 9 bases align to TRBD2. The germline gives CDR1 SGDLS, CDR2 YYNGEE. The CDR3 length is 15 residues. V lost 0 bases and J lost 9; bases outside the gene matches: 7. CDR3 sequence (DNA): TGTGCCAGCAGCGTAGACCTAGCGGGAATAGCTGAGCAGTTCTTC. Translation: CASSVDLAGIAEQFF. The full variable domain, its missing parts supplied by reference TRBV9 and TRBJ2-1, is DSGVTQTPKHLITATGQRVTLRCSPRSGDLSVYWYQQSLDQGLQFLIQYYNGEERAKGNILERFSAQQFPDLHSELNLSSLELGDSALYFCASSVDLAGIAEQFFGPGTRLTVL.

The chain is built from TRBV30 and TRBJ1-2; maybe TRBD1 (5 bases). V dropped 4 bases and J dropped 3 bases, with 12 bases sitting between them. There are 13 residues in the CDR3. The germline V gene has CDR1 GTSNPN and CDR2 SVGIG (reference sequence). CDR3 coding DNA: TGTGCCTGGAAACAGGTGAACTACTATGGCTACACCTTC. This sequence encodes CAWKQVNYYGYTF.

This chain links TRBV14 with TRBJ2-1; TRBD2 might be the D (6 bases). CDR1 is SGHDN, CDR2 FVKESK, per germline. The V end was cut by 2 bases, the J end by 7 bases, with 18 bases between. The CDR3 is 16 amino acids. The CDR3 DNA reads as TGTGCCAGCAGCCAAATTCCTAGCGTTCCGGGGAATGAGCAGTTCTTC. This encodes CASSQIPSVPGNEQFF.

The V call is TRBV7-6, the J call TRBJ2-1; D is perhaps TRBD2 (6 bases). Trimming stripped 6 bases from V and 0 bases from J, with 15 bases between. The length of the CDR3 is 16 residues. CDR1 is SGHVS, CDR2 FNYEAQ, per germline. The CDR3 coding sequence is TGTGCCAGCAGGGCCGGGGCGGGGAGCTCCTACAATGAGCAGTTCTTC. Its translation: CASRAGAGSSYNEQFF.

This clone occurred once. The chain employs TRBV7-6 and TRBJ2-7; tentative D call: TRBD1 (6 bases). The CDR3 length is 15 residues. Trimming removed 4 bases at V and 3 bases at J, with 16 bases between. CDR1 is SGHVS and CDR2 is FNYEAQ in the germline V gene. The CDR3 spells CASSSFTGSVYEQYF. In nucleotides, the CDR3 is TGTGCCAGCAGCTCATTTACAGGGTCCGTCTACGAGCAGTACTTC. Combining the CDR3 with reference TRBV7-6 and TRBJ2-7 gives the whole variable domain GAGVSQSPRYKVTKRGQDVALRCDPISGHVSLYWYRQALGQGPEFLTYFNYEAQQDKSGLPNDRFSAERPEGSISTLTIQRTEQRDSAMYRCASSSFTGSVYEQYFGPGTRLTVT.

The V call is TRBV7-8, the J call TRBJ2-7; D gene uncertain. The germline CDR1 and CDR2 sequences are SGHVS and FQNEAQ. V lost 0 bases, J lost 3 bases, and 9 bases lay in between. The CDR3 runs to 14 residues. CDR3 bases: TGTGCCAGCAGCTTAGCCCGGTGGAGCTACGAGCAGTACTTC. Translating gives CASSLARWSYEQYF.

This clone was observed a few times. The chain recombines TRBV11-2 with TRBJ2-2; perhaps TRBD1 as D (5 bases). The germline CDR1 and CDR2 sequences are SGHAT and FQNNGV. V shed 1 base and J shed 4 bases, with 10 bases lying between them. This CDR3 is built from 15 residues. The CDR3 here is CASSLALQATGELFF. The CDR3 DNA sequence: TGTGCCAGCAGCTTAGCCCTACAGGCCACCGGGGAGCTGTTTTTT.

A word on this clone: An end of the junction does not agree with germline; a read error may underlie this. The chain is built from TRBV7-7 and TRBJ1-3, with 10 bases fitting TRBD1. Germline-derived CDR1 and CDR2 are SSHAT and FNYEAQ (reference sequence). The CDR3 covers 16 residues. CDR3 bases: TGTGCTAGCAGCCCGTCGGGGACAGGGGCTGGAAACACCATATATTTT. Translated: CASSPSGTGAGNTIYF.

This clone was seen more than once but under ten times. The rearrangement links TRBV6-5 to TRBJ2-1; 11 nucleotides match TRBD1. The length of the CDR3 is 15 residues. The ends lost 6 bases at V and 6 bases at J; junction bases unmatched: 7. From germline, CDR1 is MNHEY and CDR2 SVGAGI. The CDR3 bases are TGTGCCAGCAGAAGGACAGGGGGCAGTCGCAATGAGCAGTTCTTC. Encoded protein: CASRRTGGSRNEQFF.

The V call is TRBV10-1, the J call TRBJ2-3; D remains unclear. The CDR3 extends over 13 amino acids. V was trimmed by 9 bases and J by 6 bases, leaving 16 bases between them. Germline CDR1 reads WNHNN; CDR2 reads SYGVQD (reference sequence). DNA of the CDR3: TGCGCCAGTCGTTGGGCCGAGTCGGATACGCAGTATTTT. Translation gives CASRWAESDTQYF.

This clone has just a few counts. V gene TRBV19 combines with J gene TRBJ1-1, with D perhaps matching TRBD1 (5 bases). The germline V gene encodes CDR1 LNHDA and CDR2 SQIVND (reference sequence). The CDR3 totals 13 residues. V was clipped by 4 bases and J by 4 bases, with 10 bases between them. CDR3 in amino acids: CASSSGAFTEAFF. The DNA of the CDR3 is TGTGCCAGTAGTAGCGGGGCCTTCACTGAAGCTTTCTTT.

This rearrangement joins TRBV27 to TRBJ1-5; D might be TRBD1 (5 bases). The CDR3 is 14 amino acids. Germline lookup yields CDR1 MNHEY and CDR2 SMNVEV (reference sequence). The ends were cut back, 2 bases at V and 3 bases at J, with 8 bases in the middle. The CDR3: CASSLVDTNQPQHF. The CDR3 nucleotides are TGTGCCAGCAGTTTAGTGGACACCAATCAGCCCCAGCATTTT.

The V call is TRBV30, the J call TRBJ1-3; unclear D gene. CDR1 is GTSNPN, CDR2 SVGIG, per germline (reference sequence). There are 11 residues in the CDR3. Trimming removed 0 bases at V and 8 bases at J, with 5 bases between. CDR3 in amino acids: CAWSVGDTIYF. CDR3 nucleotides: TGTGCCTGGAGTGTGGGAGACACCATATATTTT.

This chain joins TRBV10-3 and TRBJ2-7; 9 bases align to TRBD1. Trimming at V came to 2 bases and at J to 6 bases, leaving 8 bases not matched to a gene. Per the germline V gene, CDR1 is ENHRY and CDR2 is SYGVKD. The CDR3 has 15 residues. The CDR3 nucleotides read TGTGCCATCAGTGAGGGGGGACAGGGAGGGGGCGAGCAGTACTTC. Translated: CAISEGGQGGGEQYF.